Presented here are 11 T cell receptor beta chains from one specimen sequenced in a study of shared clonotypes between healthy human individuals. The table came from immunoSEQ multiplex PCR; TCRdb's copy has only in-frame clones and leaves some out. The sample holds around 2.5 million clones, over 85% seen once. The source material was naive CD4+ T cells from PBMCs. Subset noted: CD45RA+ positively selected. The receptors shown here come from a young man in good health. Some clones in this sample may be carry-over from other donors' samples.

Note on this clone: Distinct nucleotide sequences in the sample also encode this CDR3. V and J are TRBV18 and TRBJ1-2; 10 bases are a match to TRBD1. Trimming at V came to 3 bases and at J to 2 bases, leaving 3 bases not matched to a gene. CDR3 length: 15 residues. Looked up from germline, CDR1 is KGHSH and CDR2 is LQKENI. The CDR3 sequence: CASSPGQGSNYGYTF. CDR3 sequence (DNA): TGTGCCAGCTCACCGGGACAGGGGTCAAACTATGGCTACACCTTC.

V and J are TRBV6-1 and TRBJ2-2; D remains unclear. This CDR3 region has 14 residues. Germline V gives CDR1 MNHNS, CDR2 SASEGT. V lost 6 bases and J lost 1, with 9 bases in between. The CDR3 region is CASSPTLNTGELFF. CDR3 DNA: TGTGCCAGCAGCCCGACATTGAACACCGGGGAGCTGTTTTTT.

The gene calls are TRBV6-5 and TRBJ1-5, with D unresolved. Per germline, CDR1 MNHEY and CDR2 SVGAGI. Trimming cost V 5 bases and J 1 base, with 9 bases left between them. The CDR3 length is 14 residues. The CDR3, as DNA: TGTGCCAGCAGTGACCAGAGAAGCAATCAGCCCCAGCATTTT. It codes for CASSDQRSNQPQHF.

This sequence joins TRBV5-1 and TRBJ2-7, with 10 bases identical to TRBD1. The CDR3 runs to 17 residues. V lost 0 bases and J lost 1; bases outside the gene matches: 7. Per the germline V gene, CDR1 is SGHRS and CDR2 is YFSETQ. For the CDR3, the DNA is TGCGCCAGCAGCTTGGTTGGATGGGGACAGGGGTCCTACGAGCAGTACTTC. Its protein product is CASSLVGWGQGSYEQYF.

The chain uses TRBV4-1 and TRBJ2-5; D unresolved. The CDR3 sequence is 15 residues long. Per the germline V gene, CDR1 is MGHRA and CDR2 is YSYEKL. The ends were cut back, 6 bases at V and 1 base at J, with 15 bases in the middle. CDR3 loop: CASRRVGLAQETQYF. DNA of the CDR3: TGCGCCAGCAGACGGGTTGGCTTGGCCCAAGAGACCCAGTACTTC.

The CDR3, as DNA: TGTGCCAGCAGCCAAGATCTCGGCAGGGTGGGTGAGCAGTTCTTC. The encoded protein is CASSQDLGRVGEQFF. The chain uses TRBV14 and TRBJ2-1, with D possibly matching TRBD1 (5 bases). The CDR3 length is 15 residues. The germline CDR1 and CDR2 sequences are SGHDN and FVKESK. The ends were cut back, 0 bases at V and 9 bases at J, with 15 bases in the middle. Full variable domain (rest looked up from reference TRBV14 and TRBJ2-1): EAGVTQFPSHSVIEKGQTVTLRCDPISGHDNLYWYRRVMGKEIKFLLHFVKESKQDESGMPNNRFLAERTGGTYSTLKVQPAELEDSGVYFCASSQDLGRVGEQFFGPGTRLTVL.

The V and J genes are TRBV7-9 and TRBJ2-7, with TRBD1 identical over 9 bases. V lost 4 bases, J lost 2 bases, and 9 bases stayed unmatched. In germline, CDR1 is SEHNR, CDR2 FQNEAQ (reference sequence). The CDR3 length is 16 residues. The CDR3: CASSWGTGSSPYEQYF. CDR3 nucleotide sequence: TGTGCCAGCAGCTGGGGGACAGGGTCAAGTCCCTACGAGCAGTACTTC.

The rearrangement uses TRBV11-2 and TRBJ2-1, with 9 bases fitting TRBD1. V shed 2 bases, J shed 1 base, and the junction held 3 bases outside the gene matches. CDR1 and CDR2 (germline): SGHAT, FQNNGV. CDR3 size: 16 residues. CDR3 residues: CASSLYGQGSYNEQFF. Here the CDR3 DNA reads TGTGCCAGCAGCTTATATGGACAGGGGTCCTACAATGAGCAGTTCTTC. Filled out from reference TRBV11-2 and TRBJ2-1, the complete variable domain reads EAGVAQSPRYKIIEKRQSVAFWCNPISGHATLYWYQQILGQGPKLLIQFQNNGVVDDSQLPKDRFSAERLKGVDSTLKIQPAKLEDSAVYLCASSLYGQGSYNEQFFGPGTRLTVL.

The chain recombines TRBV27 with TRBJ1-1; 8 bases are shared with TRBD1. Germline lookup yields CDR1 MNHEY and CDR2 SMNVEV (reference sequence). This CDR3 comprises 14 residues. V gave up 1 base and J gave up 6 bases; unmatched junction bases: 4. CDR3 residues: CASSLYAQGAEAFF. The CDR3 region has the DNA TGTGCCAGCAGTTTATATGCACAGGGGGCTGAAGCTTTCTTT.

This chain connects TRBV5-4 to TRBJ2-7, with 11 positions matching TRBD1. The CDR3 runs 15 residues. The junction had 7 bases not matched to a gene; V was cut back by 4 bases and J by 4 bases. In germline, CDR1 is SGHNT, CDR2 YYREEE (reference sequence). This CDR3 reads CASSPGTGGEYEQYF. The CDR3 DNA follows: TGTGCCAGCAGCCCCGGGACAGGGGGGGAATACGAGCAGTACTTC.

V is TRBV7-2 and J is TRBJ2-7; TRBD2 aligns across 7 bases. The V and J ends lost 5 bases and 1 base, in that order; junction bases with no gene match: 14. The germline CDR1 and CDR2 sequences are SGHTA and FQGNSA. The CDR3 totals 17 residues. The CDR3 bases are TGTGCCAGCAGCCGACAGCCCTTAGCGGGCCCATCCTACGAGCAGTACTTC. Translated: CASSRQPLAGPSYEQYF.